This TCR beta chain was sequenced during a study of cytomegalovirus exposure and HLA in healthy donors. On the study more broadly: Membership in the Caucasian-associated ancestry cluster was found for about 84% of nearly 400 genotyped donors.

A multiplex PCR was run with 60 Vbeta primers and 13 Jbeta primers. Assay used: immunoSEQ multiplex PCR; TCRdb lists only in-frame clones, some missing. The sample holds 100,000 to 150,000 clones; 70% to 80% are singletons and the top ten take 1.3% to 1.5%. This TCR derives from a female donor in good health and CMV-seronegative. Sequenced input: PBMCs.

The CDR3 sequence: CASSLNRRTEAFF. The CDR3 bases are TGTGCCAGCAGTTTAAACAGGAGAACTGAAGCTTTCTTT. V gene TRBV27 combines with J gene TRBJ1-1; D possibly corresponds to TRBD1 (5 bases). The ends were cut back, 2 bases at V and 5 bases at J, with 9 bases in the middle. The CDR3 has 13 residues. The germline V gene has CDR1 MNHEY and CDR2 SMNVEV (reference sequence).